This is a list of T cell receptor beta chains from one sample in a study of patients and donors after allogeneic stem cell transplantation. Each CDR3 protein is one row after TCRdb ran MiXCR on the RT-PCR reads. The sample holds 400,000 to 500,000 distinct CDR3 sequences; approximately 16% are singletons and the top ten take 7.2%. Sequencing was performed on blood, either unsorted or a sorted T cell fraction (not recorded which). The receptors were gathered from a human donor who was either an allogeneic HSCT recipient or a stem cell or donor lymphocyte infusion donor (not recorded which). It is not recorded whose cells these are; they may come from a transplant donor. CDR3s include the opening cysteine and the closing phenylalanine or tryptophan. D genes are given only for firm matches. Clone size is given for some rows only: seen once, a few or many times, or a class if the clone is expanded.

V	D	J	size	CDR3	DNA
TRBV12-3/TRBV12-4	-	TRBJ1-1	many	CASSAHGTAGTEAFF	TGTGCCAGCAGCGCACATGGGACCGCTGGCACTGAAGCTTTCTTT
TRBV4-3	-	TRBJ1-2	few	CASSQRTTNYGYTF	TGCGCCAGCAGCCAAAGGACGACCAACTATGGCTACACCTTC
TRBV4-1	TRBD1	TRBJ1-1	few	CASSGQVLDQSTEAFF	TGCGCCAGCAGCGGACAGGTCCTGGACCAGAGCACTGAAGCTTTCTTT
TRBV12-3/TRBV12-4	-	TRBJ2-5	many	CASSTRGETQYF	TGTGCCAGCAGTACCCGCGGAGAGACCCAGTACTTC
TRBV3-1	-	TRBJ1-2	few	CASSQLGGRSWDYTF	TGTGCCAGCAGCCAGTTAGGGGGGCGGTCTTGGGACTACACCTTC
TRBV7-8	-	TRBJ1-5	few	CASSLELGQPQHF	TGTGCCAGCAGCTTAGAACTGGGTCAGCCCCAGCATTTT
TRBV30	TRBD2	TRBJ2-4	once	CAWSPGLANIQYF	TGTGCCTGGAGTCCGGGACTAGCAAACATTCAGTACTTC
TRBV5-5	TRBD2	TRBJ2-3	-	CASSLSSGRRLDTQYF	TGTGCCAGCAGCCTTTCTAGCGGGAGGCGTTTGGATACGCAGTATTTT
TRBV20-1	TRBD1	TRBJ1-1	-	CSAKFQGAWTEAFF	TGCAGTGCTAAATTTCAGGGGGCGTGGACTGAAGCTTTCTTT
TRBV4-2	-	TRBJ1-3	-	CASSQLMPGQGGNTIYF	TGTGCCAGCAGCCAACTAATGCCCGGCCAGGGGGGAAACACCATATATTTT
TRBV12-3/TRBV12-4	-	TRBJ2-5	few	CASSYVGETQYF	TGTGCCAGCAGTTATGTGGGAGAGACCCAGTACTTC
TRBV12-3/TRBV12-4	-	TRBJ2-1	few	CASSLDSKGFSSYNEQFF	TGTGCCAGCAGTTTAGATTCTAAAGGGTTTAGCTCCTACAATGAGCAGTTCTTC
TRBV7-2	-	TRBJ2-5	-	CASSLGLGGIDF	TGTGCCAGCAGCTTAGGTCTCGGGGGCATTGACTTC
TRBV10-3	-	TRBJ2-7	-	CAINGAQNEQYF	TGTGCCATCAACGGCGCCCAGAACGAGCAGTACTTC
TRBV18	-	TRBJ1-4	few	CASSMGPEKLFF	TGTGCCAGCTCAATGGGCCCGGAAAAACTGTTTTTT
TRBV2	-	TRBJ2-7	-	CASSDPTEVISEQYF	TGTGCCAGCAGTGATCCGACAGAGGTAATCTCCGAGCAGTACTTC
TRBV5-1	TRBD2	TRBJ2-7	few	CASSPSMLSGTSSEQYF	TGCGCCAGCAGCCCGTCAATGCTCTCCGGGACTAGCAGCGAGCAGTACTTC
TRBV12-3/TRBV12-4	-	TRBJ2-7	-	CASSTPGNPYEQYF	TGTGCCAGCAGCACGCCGGGGAATCCTTACGAGCAGTACTTC
TRBV6-1	-	TRBJ1-2	few	CASSGPGWYGYTF	TGTGCCAGCAGTGGGCCGGGTTGGTATGGCTACACCTTC
TRBV6-1	TRBD2	TRBJ2-7	few	CASNYGLASEQYF	TGTGCCAGCAACTACGGACTAGCATCCGAGCAGTACTTC
TRBV9	-	TRBJ1-5	few	CASSVDGRGDQPQHF	TGTGCCAGCAGCGTAGATGGCAGGGGCGATCAGCCCCAGCATTTT
TRBV7-2	-	TRBJ2-7	few	CASSPQGGSYYEQYF	TGTGCCAGCAGCCCTCAGGGGGGCAGTTACTACGAGCAGTACTTC
TRBV28	TRBD2	TRBJ2-7	-	CASSGGRYEQYF	TGTGCCAGCAGCGGCGGGAGGTACGAGCAGTACTTC
TRBV4-2	-	TRBJ1-2	-	CASSASWHPGYTF	TGTGCCAGCAGCGCAAGTTGGCACCCTGGCTACACCTTC
TRBV6-1	TRBD2	TRBJ2-7	-	CASRGSGKGSYEQYF	TGTGCCAGCAGGGGAAGCGGGAAAGGATCCTACGAGCAGTACTTC
TRBV3-1	TRBD2	TRBJ2-5	-	CASSQGSGGGQETQYF	TGTGCCAGCAGCCAAGGCAGCGGGGGAGGCCAAGAGACCCAGTACTTC
TRBV27	-	TRBJ1-2	few	CASSLSPEFQKYYGYTF	TGTGCCAGCAGTTTATCCCCAGAATTTCAAAAGTACTATGGCTACACCTTC
TRBV10-3	TRBD2	TRBJ2-2	-	CAISEGLAGARGELFF	TGTGCCATCAGTGAGGGACTAGCGGGAGCCCGCGGGGAGCTGTTTTTT
TRBV20-1	TRBD1	TRBJ1-5	-	CSARTDRDNQPQHF	TGCAGTGCTAGAACTGACAGGGACAATCAGCCCCAGCATTTT
TRBV20-1	TRBD1	TRBJ1-2	-	CSGPRGRGYGYTF	TGCAGTGGTCCCAGGGGGAGAGGCTATGGCTACACCTTC
TRBV20-1	-	TRBJ2-7	-	CSARDKARRGEQYF	TGCAGTGCTAGAGATAAGGCTCGCCGAGGGGAGCAGTACTTC
TRBV9	-	TRBJ1-1	-	CASKEADRPIMNTEAFF	TGTGCCAGCAAGGAGGCGGACAGACCCATCATGAACACTGAAGCTTTCTTT
TRBV6-1	-	TRBJ1-2	few	CASSGADSYGYTF	TGTGCCAGCAGTGGCGCAGATAGCTATGGCTACACCTTC
TRBV7-9	TRBD1	TRBJ1-2	few	CASSKGQTAYGYTF	TGTGCCAGCAGCAAGGGACAGACAGCCTATGGCTACACCTTC
TRBV3-1	-	TRBJ2-6	-	CASSQGWTTNSGANVLTF	TGTGCCAGCAGCCAAGGGTGGACTACTAACTCTGGGGCCAACGTCCTGACTTTC
TRBV9	TRBD1	TRBJ2-7	-	CASSDRGDSYEQYF	TGTGCCAGCAGCGACAGGGGGGACTCCTACGAGCAGTACTTC
TRBV7-7	TRBD2	TRBJ2-2	many	CASSFASGGLNTGELFF	TGTGCTAGCAGCTTCGCTAGCGGGGGCCTGAACACCGGGGAGCTGTTTTTT
TRBV24-1	-	TRBJ2-3	-	CATSDPLPTDTQYF	TGTGCCACCAGTGACCCCCTACCCACAGATACGCAGTATTTT
TRBV24-1	-	TRBJ2-2	few	CATSRGMMNTGELFF	TGTGCCACCAGTCGTGGCATGATGAACACCGGGGAGCTGTTTTTT
TRBV12-3/TRBV12-4	TRBD2	TRBJ2-1	many	CASSLIAGVVFPPHNEQFF	TGTGCCAGCAGTTTAATAGCGGGAGTAGTTTTCCCACCTCACAATGAGCAGTTCTTC
TRBV10-3	TRBD2	TRBJ2-5	-	CAISPGTSGSGETQYF	TGTGCCATCAGCCCCGGGACTAGCGGGAGTGGCGAGACCCAGTACTTC
TRBV12-3/TRBV12-4	-	TRBJ2-2	many	CASSWGGGAYTGELFF	TGTGCCAGCAGTTGGGGCGGGGGCGCTTACACCGGGGAGCTGTTTTTT
TRBV9	-	TRBJ2-3	many	CASSVGGSTDTQYF	TGTGCCAGCAGCGTAGGTGGAAGCACAGATACGCAGTATTTT
TRBV29-1	-	TRBJ2-1	few	CSVDEGVAYNEQFF	TGCAGCGTTGATGAGGGGGTTGCCTACAATGAGCAGTTCTTC
TRBV5-1	TRBD1	TRBJ2-5	many	CASSSNILQGWETQYF	TGCGCCAGCAGCTCCAATATATTACAGGGGTGGGAGACCCAGTACTTC
TRBV7-2	-	TRBJ2-7	-	CASSPLTSSYEQYF	TGTGCCAGCAGCCCCTTGACTAGCTCCTACGAGCAGTACTTC